The clone carrying this T cell receptor beta chain was counted many times. No antigen is known for it. V was trimmed by 5 bases and J by 4 bases, leaving 8 bases between them. Germline V gives CDR1 GTSNPN, CDR2 SVGIG (reference sequence). The CDR3 sequence is 11 residues long. The source of the sample is a study of CD8 T cells in ankylosing spondylitis. Study-level points and caveats: The study identified a TCR beta motif of several highly homologous variants that appeared characteristic of ankylosing spondylitis blood. Previous work reported some of these motif variants in the synovial fluid and blood of reactive arthritis.

From the 5' RACE reads, TCRdb called clonotypes with MiXCR, one entry per CDR3 protein. Here the sample spans roughly 100,000 distinct CDR3 sequences, approximately 25% being singletons. The chain combines TRBV30 with TRBJ2-5; no reliable D call. The sequence derives from a male donor with ankylosing spondylitis. The sample taken for sequencing was synovial fluid, either unsorted or a sorted T cell fraction (not recorded which). In nucleotides, the CDR3 is TGTGCCTGGGCTTTGGGAGAGACCCAGTACTTC. Its protein is CAWALGETQYF.